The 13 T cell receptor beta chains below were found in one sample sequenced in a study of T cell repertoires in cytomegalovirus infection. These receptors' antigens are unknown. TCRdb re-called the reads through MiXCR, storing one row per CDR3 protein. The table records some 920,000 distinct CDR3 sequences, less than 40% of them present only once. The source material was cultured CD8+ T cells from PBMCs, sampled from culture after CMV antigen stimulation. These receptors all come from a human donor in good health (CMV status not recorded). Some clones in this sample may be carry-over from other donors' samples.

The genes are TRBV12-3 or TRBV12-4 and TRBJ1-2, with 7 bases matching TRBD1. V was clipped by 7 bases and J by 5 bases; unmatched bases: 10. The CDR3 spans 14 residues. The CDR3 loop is CASKGDRSYYGYTF. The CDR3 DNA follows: TGTGCCAGCAAGGGGGACAGATCATATTATGGCTACACCTTC.

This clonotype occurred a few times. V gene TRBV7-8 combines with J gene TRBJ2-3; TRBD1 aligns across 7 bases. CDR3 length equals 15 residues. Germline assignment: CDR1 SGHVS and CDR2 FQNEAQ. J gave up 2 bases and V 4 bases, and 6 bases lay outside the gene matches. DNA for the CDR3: TGTGCCAGCAGCTCGGGGACAGCTCTCACAGATACGCAGTATTTT. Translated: CASSSGTALTDTQYF.

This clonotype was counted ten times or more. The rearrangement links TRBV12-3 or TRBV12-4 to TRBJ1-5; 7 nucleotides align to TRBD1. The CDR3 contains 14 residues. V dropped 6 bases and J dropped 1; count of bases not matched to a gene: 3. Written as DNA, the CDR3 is TGTGCCAGCAGACGGACAGGAAGCAATCAGCCCCAGCATTTT. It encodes CASRRTGSNQPQHF.

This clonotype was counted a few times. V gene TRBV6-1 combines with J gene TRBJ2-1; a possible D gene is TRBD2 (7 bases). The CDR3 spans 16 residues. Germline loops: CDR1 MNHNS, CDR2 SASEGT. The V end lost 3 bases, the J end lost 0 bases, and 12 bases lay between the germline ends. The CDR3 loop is CASSDGGGGSYNEQFF. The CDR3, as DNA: TGTGCCAGCAGTGATGGAGGGGGGGGCTCCTACAATGAGCAGTTCTTC.

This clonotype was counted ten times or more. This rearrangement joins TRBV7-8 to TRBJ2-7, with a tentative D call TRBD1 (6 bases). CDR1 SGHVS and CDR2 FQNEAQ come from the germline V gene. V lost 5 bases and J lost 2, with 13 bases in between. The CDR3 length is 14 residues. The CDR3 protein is CASSPRQAPYEQYV. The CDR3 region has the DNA TGTGCCAGCAGCCCCAGACAGGCCCCCTACGAGCAGTACGTC.

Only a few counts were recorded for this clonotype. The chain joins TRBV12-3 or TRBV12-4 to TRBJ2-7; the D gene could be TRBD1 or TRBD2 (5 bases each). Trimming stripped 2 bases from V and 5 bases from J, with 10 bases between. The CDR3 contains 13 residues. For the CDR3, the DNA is TGTGCCAGCAGTTTAAGAGGGGTGCACGAGCAGTACTTC. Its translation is CASSLRGVHEQYF.

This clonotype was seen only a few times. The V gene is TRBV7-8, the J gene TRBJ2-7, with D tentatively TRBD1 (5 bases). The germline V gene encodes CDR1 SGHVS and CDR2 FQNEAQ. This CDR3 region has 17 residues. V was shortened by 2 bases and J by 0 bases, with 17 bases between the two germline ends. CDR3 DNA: TGTGCCAGCAGCTTACGGGCAGGGCCACCATCCTCCTACGAGCAGTACTTC. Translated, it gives CASSLRAGPPSSYEQYF.

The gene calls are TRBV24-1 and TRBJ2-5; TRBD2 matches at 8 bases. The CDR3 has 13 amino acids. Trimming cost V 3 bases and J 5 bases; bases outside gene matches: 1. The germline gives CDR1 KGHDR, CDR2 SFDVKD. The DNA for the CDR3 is TGTGCCACCAGTGATAGCGGGGGCGAGACCCAGTACTTC. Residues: CATSDSGGETQYF.

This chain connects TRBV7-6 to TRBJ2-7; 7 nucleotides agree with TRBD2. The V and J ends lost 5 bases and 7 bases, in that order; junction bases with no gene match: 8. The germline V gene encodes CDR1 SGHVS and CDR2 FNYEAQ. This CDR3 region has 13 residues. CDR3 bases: TGTGCCAGCAGCGCCGGGGGGTTCAGGGAGCAGTACGTC. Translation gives CASSAGGFREQYV.

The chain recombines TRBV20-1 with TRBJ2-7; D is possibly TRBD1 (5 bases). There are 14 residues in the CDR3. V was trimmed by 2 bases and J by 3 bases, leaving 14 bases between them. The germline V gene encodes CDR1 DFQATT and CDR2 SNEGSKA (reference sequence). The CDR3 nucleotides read TGCAGTGCTAGACCCCTGACAGAAAACTACGAGCAGTACGTC. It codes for CSARPLTENYEQYV.

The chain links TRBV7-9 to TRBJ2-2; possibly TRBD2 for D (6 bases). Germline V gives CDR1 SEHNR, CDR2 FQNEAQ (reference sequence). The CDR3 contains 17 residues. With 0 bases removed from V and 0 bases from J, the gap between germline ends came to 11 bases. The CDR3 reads CASSLAFWTTNTGELFF. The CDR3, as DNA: TGTGCCAGCAGCTTAGCTTTCTGGACTACGAACACCGGGGAGCTGTTTTTT.

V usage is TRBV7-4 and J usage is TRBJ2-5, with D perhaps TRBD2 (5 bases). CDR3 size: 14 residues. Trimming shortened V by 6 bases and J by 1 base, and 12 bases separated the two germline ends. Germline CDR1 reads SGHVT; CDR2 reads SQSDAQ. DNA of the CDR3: TGTGCCAGCAGTCCCCGGGAATTCCAAGAGACCCAGTACTTC. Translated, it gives CASSPREFQETQYF.

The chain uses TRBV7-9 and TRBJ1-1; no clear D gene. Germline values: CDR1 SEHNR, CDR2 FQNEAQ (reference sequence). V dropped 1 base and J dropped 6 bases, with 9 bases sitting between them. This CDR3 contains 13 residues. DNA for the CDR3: TGTGCCAGCAGCTTAGAGGGAGTTCCTGAAGCTTTCTTT. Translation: CASSLEGVPEAFF.